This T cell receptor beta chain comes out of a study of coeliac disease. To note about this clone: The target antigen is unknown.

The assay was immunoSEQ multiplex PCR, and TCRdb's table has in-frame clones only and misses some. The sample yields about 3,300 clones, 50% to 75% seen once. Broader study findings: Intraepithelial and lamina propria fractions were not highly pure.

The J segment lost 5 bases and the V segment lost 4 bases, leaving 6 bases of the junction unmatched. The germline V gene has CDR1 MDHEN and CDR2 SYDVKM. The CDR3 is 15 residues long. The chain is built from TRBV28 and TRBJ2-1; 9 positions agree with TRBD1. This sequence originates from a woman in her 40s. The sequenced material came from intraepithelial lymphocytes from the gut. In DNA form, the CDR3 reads TGTGCCAGCAGTTCTCCGGGACAGGGTGACAATGAGCAGTTCTTC. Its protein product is CASSSPGQGDNEQFF.